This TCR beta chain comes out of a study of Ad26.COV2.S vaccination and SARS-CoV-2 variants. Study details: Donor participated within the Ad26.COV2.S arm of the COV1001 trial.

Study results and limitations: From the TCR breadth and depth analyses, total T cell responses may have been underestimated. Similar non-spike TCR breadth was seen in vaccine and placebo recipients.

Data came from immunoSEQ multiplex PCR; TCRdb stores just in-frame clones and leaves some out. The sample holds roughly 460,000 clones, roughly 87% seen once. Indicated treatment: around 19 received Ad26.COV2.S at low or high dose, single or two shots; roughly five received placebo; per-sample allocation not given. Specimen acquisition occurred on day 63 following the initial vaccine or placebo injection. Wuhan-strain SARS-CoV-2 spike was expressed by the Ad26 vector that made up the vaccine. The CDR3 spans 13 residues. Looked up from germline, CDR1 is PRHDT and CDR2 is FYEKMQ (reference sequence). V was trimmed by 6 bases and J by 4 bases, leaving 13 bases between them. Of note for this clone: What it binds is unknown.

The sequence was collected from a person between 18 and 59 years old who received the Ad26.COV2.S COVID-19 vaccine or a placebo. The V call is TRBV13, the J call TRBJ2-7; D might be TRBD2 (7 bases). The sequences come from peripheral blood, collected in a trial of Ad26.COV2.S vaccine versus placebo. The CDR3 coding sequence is TGTGCCAGCAGAAGGGGGGGCCATTACGAGCAGTACTTC. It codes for CASRRGGHYEQYF.